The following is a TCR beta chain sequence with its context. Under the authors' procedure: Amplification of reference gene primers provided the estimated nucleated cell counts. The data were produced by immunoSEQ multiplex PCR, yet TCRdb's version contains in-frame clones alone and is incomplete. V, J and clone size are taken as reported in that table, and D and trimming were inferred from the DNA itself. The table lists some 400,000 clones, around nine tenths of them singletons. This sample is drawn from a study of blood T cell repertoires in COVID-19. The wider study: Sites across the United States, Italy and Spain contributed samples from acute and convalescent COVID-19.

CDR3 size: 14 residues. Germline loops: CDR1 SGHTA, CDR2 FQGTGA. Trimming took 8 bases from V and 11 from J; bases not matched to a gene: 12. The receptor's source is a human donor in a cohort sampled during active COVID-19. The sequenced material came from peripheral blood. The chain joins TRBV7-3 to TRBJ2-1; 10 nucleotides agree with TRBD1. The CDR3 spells CASGLLGTGAKQFF. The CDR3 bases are TGTGCCAGCGGATTACTCGGGACAGGGGCCAAGCAGTTCTTC.